This T cell receptor (beta chain) was captured by sequencing in a study of Graves' ophthalmopathy and Graves' hyperthyroidism. Excluded: other autoimmune disease, uncontrolled infection, pregnancy or lactation. Diagnosis used clinical symptoms, serum thyroxine, TRAb, thyroid ultrasound and orbital computed tomography. A roughly 9.3 ml volume of fresh peripheral blood provided the PBMCs. This clonotype was recorded at least ten times. Antigen unknown. General study results and limits: In blood appeared most of the expanded thyroid clonotypes whose frequency exceeded 0.001.

The TCR beta CDR3 regions underwent amplification from RNA transcripts. HTBI-primed first-round RT-PCR preceded second-round multiplex PCR. TCRdb reprocessed the multiplex PCR reads with MiXCR, giving one entry per CDR3 protein. Of over 450,000 distinct CDR3 sequences listed, approximately 15% are singletons. V dropped 0 bases and J dropped 6 bases, with 8 bases sitting between them. CDR1 is SNHLY and CDR2 is FYNNEI in the germline V gene. The CDR3 is 14 amino acids. The sequence derives from a woman aged 25 to 39 with Graves' ophthalmopathy. The J gene is TRBJ2-2, the V gene TRBV2, with a weak D call TRBD2 (6 bases). The sequenced material came from blood. CDR3 sequence (DNA): TGTGCCAGCAGTGAAGCTGGGGAGGCCGGGGAGCTGTTTTTT. It encodes CASSEAGEAGELFF.